Presented here are 32 T cell receptor beta chains from one specimen sequenced in a study of T cells expressing NK-cell markers (dated by TCRdb to the early 2020s). To prepare the library, 5' RACE was applied. Sequenced on an Illumina HiSeq 2000. One entry per CDR3 protein sequence results from the TCRdb reprocessing of the reads, with DNA left out. The sample table gives some 390,000 distinct CDR3 sequences. The leading ten clones occupy approximately 11% of the sample. Sample: blood T cells: a sorted CD56 or NKG2C T cell subset, CD4+ or CD8+ T cells, or bulk PBMC T cells (not recorded which). Every receptor here comes from a woman in her forties or fifties in good health. Donor details come from another sample of the same person, matched by shared clones.

This chain uses TRBV5-1 with TRBJ2-3; TCRdb's D call, TRBD2, is unchecked because there is no DNA. CDR3 length equals 15 residues. Per germline, CDR1 SGHRS and CDR2 YFSETQ. The CDR3 sequence: CASSTSGGSTDTQYF.

The CDR3 here is CASSLSHGLAGTTQYF. V and J are TRBV27 and TRBJ2-3. The CDR3 length is 16 residues. Germline V lookup: CDR1 MNHEY, CDR2 SMNVEV (reference sequence).

The chain carries TRBV7-2 and TRBJ1-1. The CDR3 sequence is 11 residues long. Germline V lookup: CDR1 SGHTA, CDR2 FQGNSA. The CDR3 is CASTPLTEAFF. Full variable domain (missing parts from reference TRBV7-2 and TRBJ1-1): GAGVSQSPSNKVTEKGKDVELRCDPISGHTALYWYRQSLGQGLEFLIYFQGNSAPDKSGLPSDRFSAERTGGSVSTLTIQRTQQEDSAVYLCASTPLTEAFFGQGTRLTVV.

V gene TRBV12-3 or TRBV12-4 combines with J gene TRBJ2-1; as DNA is missing, the TRBD2 call by TCRdb cannot be tested. This CDR3 has 16 amino acids. CDR3 loop: CASSLFVQRATNEQFF.

This chain links TRBV7-2 with TRBJ2-3. The germline V gene has CDR1 SGHTA and CDR2 FQGNSA. The CDR3 contains 13 residues. The CDR3 is CASSPQVTDTQYF.

The chain is built from TRBV18 and TRBJ1-1; TCRdb gives TRBD1 as the D gene, but with no DNA this cannot be confirmed. The CDR3 is made up of 13 amino acids. The V gene's germline CDR1 is KGHSH and CDR2 LQKENI. CDR3 sequence: CASSRDFNTEAFF. The full variable domain, rest sourced from reference TRBV18 and TRBJ1-1, is NAGVMQNPRHLVRRRGQEARLRCSPMKGHSHVYWYRQLPEEGLKFMVYLQKENIIDESGMPKERFSAEFPKEGPSILRIQQVVRGDSAAYFCASSRDFNTEAFFGQGTRLTVV.

The chain has TRBV14 and TRBJ1-1. This CDR3 has 14 residues. Germline CDR1 and CDR2: SGHDN and FVKESK. CDR3 amino acids: CASSHSGLYTEAFF. The entire variable domain, with the rest obtained from reference TRBV14 and TRBJ1-1, is as follows: EAGVTQFPSHSVIEKGQTVTLRCDPISGHDNLYWYRRVMGKEIKFLLHFVKESKQDESGMPNNRFLAERTGGTYSTLKVQPAELEDSGVYFCASSHSGLYTEAFFGQGTRLTVV.

The rearrangement joins TRBV6-2 or TRBV6-3 to TRBJ1-5. The CDR3 covers 18 residues. Germline V gene lookup returns CDR1 MNHEY and CDR2 SVGEGT. This CDR3 is CASSYWVEVGIYNQPQHF.

This chain connects TRBV6-1 to TRBJ1-5. Looked up from germline, CDR1 is MNHNS and CDR2 is SASEGT. CDR3 length: 14 residues. The CDR3 sequence is CASMGTPSNQPQHF.

CDR3 region: CASSESWASGSSYNEQFF. The chain employs TRBV10-2 and TRBJ2-1; TCRdb names TRBD2, which stays unverified in the absence of DNA. CDR3 size: 18 residues. Germline V CDR1 and CDR2: WSHSY, SAAADI.

This sequence joins TRBV5-1 and TRBJ2-7; TCRdb returns TRBD2, unconfirmable since there is no DNA. Germline loops: CDR1 SGHRS, CDR2 YFSETQ. The CDR3 totals 15 residues. The CDR3 region is CASSPLWGEGYEQYF.

This sequence joins TRBV19 and TRBJ2-1. The germline CDR1 and CDR2 sequences are LNHDA and SQIVND (reference sequence). This CDR3 has 14 residues. The CDR3 sequence is CASSIGSFYNEQFF.

This rearrangement joins TRBV19 to TRBJ2-3; TCRdb's D gene call, TRBD2, goes unchecked for lack of DNA. CDR1 and CDR2 (germline): LNHDA, SQIVND (reference sequence). This CDR3 has 14 residues. The CDR3 sequence: CASSKRETPDTQYF.

V and J are TRBV18 and TRBJ1-4; TCRdb's D call, TRBD1, is unchecked because there is no DNA. CDR3 size: 15 residues. Germline V gene lookup returns CDR1 KGHSH and CDR2 LQKENI. CDR3 sequence reads: CASSPPWDSNEKLFF. Drawing the rest from reference TRBV18 and TRBJ1-4, the complete variable domain is NAGVMQNPRHLVRRRGQEARLRCSPMKGHSHVYWYRQLPEEGLKFMVYLQKENIIDESGMPKERFSAEFPKEGPSILRIQQVVRGDSAAYFCASSPPWDSNEKLFFGSGTQLSVL.

V and J are TRBV18 and TRBJ1-1; with no DNA, the TCRdb D assignment of TRBD1 cannot be verified. The germline gives CDR1 KGHSH, CDR2 LQKENI. CDR3 length equals 12 residues. The CDR3 region is CASSLGHREAFF.

The chain couples TRBV25-1 to TRBJ1-6; the TCRdb D gene call, TRBD1, has no DNA to confirm it. Germline CDR1 reads MGHDK; CDR2 reads SYGVNS. The CDR3 extends over 15 amino acids. The CDR3 protein is CASSARTGTNSPLHF.

The chain links TRBV12-3 or TRBV12-4 to TRBJ2-3; TCRdb indicates TRBD2, and absent DNA this call remains unverified. CDR3 size: 15 residues. This chain's CDR3 is CASIRTSPSTDTQYF.

The chain combines TRBV20-1 with TRBJ1-2; TCRdb outputs TRBD1, but without DNA this stays unchecked. The CDR3 is 14 residues long. CDR1 and CDR2 from the germline V gene are DFQATT and SNEGSKA (reference sequence). The CDR3 protein is CSARGAGHNYGYTF.

The V gene is TRBV21-1, the J gene TRBJ2-5; no DNA is available, so the TRBD2 call from TCRdb remains unchecked. TRBV21-1 is annotated as a pseudogene. The CDR3 sequence is 17 residues long. CDR3 in amino acids: CASSKTRTSLLRETQYF.

The genes are TRBV5-1 and TRBJ2-1; there is no DNA to check the TCRdb D call of TRBD2. CDR1 and CDR2 (germline): SGHRS, YFSETQ. The CDR3 contains 16 residues. CDR3 loop: CASSLAGVSGKAGQFF.

The chain employs TRBV20-1 and TRBJ1-6; with no DNA, the TCRdb D assignment of TRBD1 cannot be verified. The length of the CDR3 is 15 residues. The germline V gene has CDR1 DFQATT and CDR2 SNEGSKA (reference sequence). CDR3: CSAPLAGQGVSPLHF.

The genes are TRBV12-3 or TRBV12-4 and TRBJ2-2; the D call from TCRdb, TRBD2, cannot be confirmed without DNA. This CDR3 has 18 amino acids. The CDR3 reads CASSLTSGSFGSTGELFF.

This rearrangement joins TRBV4-1 to TRBJ2-7; lacking DNA, the TRBD2 call made by TCRdb goes unchecked. The CDR3 runs to 14 residues. In germline, CDR1 is MGHRA, CDR2 YSYEKL. CDR3 protein: CASSHGTSDYEQYF.

The chain carries TRBV7-2 and TRBJ2-5; TCRdb calls TRBD2, which cannot be checked without DNA. In germline, CDR1 is SGHTA, CDR2 FQGNSA. The CDR3 totals 14 residues. CDR3 in amino acids: CASSTSGTWKTQYF.

V and J are TRBV5-1 and TRBJ2-3. The CDR3 is made up of 13 amino acids. Germline V CDR1 and CDR2: SGHRS, YFSETQ. This chain's CDR3 is CASNSLRTDTQYF.

This sequence joins TRBV5-1 and TRBJ1-1; TCRdb gives TRBD1 as the D gene, but with no DNA this cannot be confirmed. This CDR3 has 15 residues. CDR1 is SGHRS, CDR2 YFSETQ, per germline. The chain's CDR3 is CASSPGGAGGTEAFF.

The chain has TRBV12-3 or TRBV12-4 and TRBJ2-5; TCRdb gives TRBD1 as the D gene, but with no DNA this cannot be confirmed. This CDR3 is 14 amino acids long. This CDR3 reads CASRGQRGQETQYF.

V usage is TRBV7-3 and J usage is TRBJ2-1; the D call of TRBD2 rests on TCRdb alone, since no DNA is present to check it. Germline CDR1 SGHTA, CDR2 FQGTGA. This CDR3 has 16 residues. The CDR3 loop is CASSLRAGGPANEQFF.

This rearrangement joins TRBV12-3 or TRBV12-4 to TRBJ1-4. The CDR3 runs 15 residues. The CDR3 region is CASSRQGTTNEKLFF.

J is TRBJ2-1 and V is TRBV20-1; lacking DNA, the TRBD2 call made by TCRdb goes unchecked. The CDR3 contains 14 residues. Germline CDR1 DFQATT, CDR2 SNEGSKA (reference sequence). The CDR3 reads CSASPAGVYNEQFF.

This CDR3 is CASSYRGQGHYTF. The chain uses TRBV6-5 and TRBJ1-2; no DNA is available, so the TRBD1 call from TCRdb remains unchecked. CDR1 is MNHEY, CDR2 SVGAGI, per germline. The CDR3 extends over 13 amino acids.

The genes are TRBV6-2 or TRBV6-3 and TRBJ2-3; TCRdb proposes TRBD2, but this gene call is untestable without DNA. The germline V gene has CDR1 MNHEY and CDR2 SVGEGT. The CDR3 is made up of 15 amino acids. This CDR3 is CASSQGGDLLPTQYF.